This T cell receptor (beta chain) was captured in a study of cytomegalovirus exposure and HLA in healthy donors. Study-wide results and limits: According to the study, roughly 160 TCR beta chains were cytomegalovirus-associated.

Profiling relied on immunoSEQ multiplex PCR, and the TCRdb table lists in-frame clones only, not all of them. The sample includes under 200,000 clones, more than 80% of them seen just once. A remark on this clone: Its matching antigen is unknown.

The junction had 7 bases not matched to a gene; V was cut back by 2 bases and J by 5 bases. Germline V gives CDR1 LGHNA, CDR2 YSLEER. The CDR3 is 16 amino acids. The TCR comes from a man aged 18 to 29 in good health and CMV-seropositive. V is TRBV4-3 and J is TRBJ2-7; the match to TRBD1 covers 12 bases. The sequenced sample was PBMCs. The CDR3 loop is CASSQRTGTGGDEQYF. CDR3 nucleotide sequence: TGCGCCAGCAGCCAACGAACCGGGACAGGGGGCGACGAGCAGTACTTC.